The 30 T cell receptor beta chains in this list originate from one sample, sequenced in a study of cytotoxic CD8 clonotypes in ibrutinib-treated CLL. Clones were read by immunoSEQ multiplex PCR, and TCRdb kept only the in-frame ones, dropping some. The repertoire has about 26,000 clones, roughly 85% of them found once; the top ten carry about 7.6%. This specimen consisted of PBMCs, obtained after 24 months of ibrutinib treatment. The receptors here all came from a human donor with chronic lymphocytic leukemia.

This rearrangement joins TRBV7-3 to TRBJ2-7, with D unresolved. Germline values: CDR1 SGHTA, CDR2 FQGTGA. There are 13 residues in the CDR3. V lost 3 bases, J lost 2 bases, and 8 bases lay in between. The CDR3 here is CASSFGSTYEQYF. The CDR3 DNA reads as TGTGCCAGCAGCTTCGGTTCCACCTACGAGCAGTACTTC.

The rearrangement joins TRBV7-3 to TRBJ2-2; D not resolved. Looked up from germline, CDR1 is SGHTA and CDR2 is FQGTGA. The CDR3 is 12 amino acids. The V and J ends lost 5 bases and 2 bases respectively, with 3 bases between them. In DNA, the CDR3 is TGTGCCAGCAGCACCAACACCGGGGAGCTGTTTTTT. As protein: CASSTNTGELFF.

The CDR3 protein is CASSYFSGKGTEAFF. CDR3 coding DNA: TGTGCCAGCAGTTACTTTTCAGGGAAAGGTACTGAAGCTTTCTTT. V and J are TRBV6-5 and TRBJ1-1, with D maybe TRBD1 (5 bases). CDR3 length: 15 residues. V dropped 1 base and J dropped 5 bases, with 14 bases sitting between them. Germline V lookup: CDR1 MNHEY, CDR2 SVGAGI.

The CDR3 DNA sequence: TGTGCCAGCAGTGAAGCTAACTGGAGCTACGAGCAGTACTTC. This translates into CASSEANWSYEQYF. The chain is built from TRBV6-1 and TRBJ2-7; no definite D call. The CDR3 is 14 residues long. Germline assignment: CDR1 MNHNS and CDR2 SASEGT. The V end lost 0 bases, the J end lost 3 bases, and 9 bases lay between the germline ends.

This chain connects TRBV14 to TRBJ1-1; TRBD1 matches 7 bases. Per germline, CDR1 SGHDN and CDR2 FVKESK. The CDR3 is 15 amino acids. The ends lost 1 base at V and 5 bases at J; junction bases unmatched: 7. Here the CDR3 DNA reads TGTGCCAGCAGCCAAGCTTGGGGGGGACAGACTGAAGCTTTCTTT. Its protein is CASSQAWGGQTEAFF.

The chain recombines TRBV19 with TRBJ1-1; D is possibly TRBD1 (5 bases). V dropped 3 bases and J dropped 5 bases, with 16 bases sitting between them. CDR3 size: 15 residues. Per germline, CDR1 LNHDA and CDR2 SQIVND (reference sequence). CDR3 residues: CASSMPQATETEAFF. The CDR3 coding sequence is TGTGCCAGTAGTATGCCACAGGCCACTGAGACTGAAGCTTTCTTT.

V gene TRBV6-5 combines with J gene TRBJ2-7; D call uncertain. CDR1 is MNHEY and CDR2 is SVGAGI in the germline V gene. The CDR3 has 11 residues. Trimming shortened V by 7 bases and J by 3 bases, and 7 bases separated the two germline ends. CDR3 amino acids: CASISHYEQYF. The CDR3, as DNA: TGTGCCAGCATCAGCCACTACGAGCAGTACTTC.

This clone has just a few counts. The chain recombines TRBV18 with TRBJ1-1; the D is unclear. Trimming left V 6 bases short and J 3 bases short, with 11 bases between. In germline, CDR1 is KGHSH, CDR2 LQKENI. This CDR3 is built from 13 residues. The CDR3 nucleotides read TGTGCCAGCTCGGGATCGGCGGACACTGAAGCTTTCTTT. The encoded protein is CASSGSADTEAFF.

The chain joins TRBV21-1 to TRBJ1-2. TRBV21-1 is marked as a pseudogene. This CDR3 spans 15 amino acids. The CDR3 sequence is CASSTPGPKNGGYTF. DNA for the CDR3: TGTGCCAGCAGCACACCGGGCCCCAAAAACGGTGGCTACACCTTC.

This clone was observed a few times. The rearrangement uses TRBV9 and TRBJ2-2, with D uncertain. The CDR3 has 15 amino acids. V lost 0 bases and J 3 bases, leaving 9 bases between the germline ends. Germline loops: CDR1 SGDLS, CDR2 YYNGEE. In nucleotides, the CDR3 is TGTGCCAGCAGCGTAGTTGGGGATGACACCGGGGAGCTGTTTTTT. It codes for CASSVVGDDTGELFF. The full variable domain, with the rest looked up from reference TRBV9 and TRBJ2-2, is DSGVTQTPKHLITATGQRVTLRCSPRSGDLSVYWYQQSLDQGLQFLIQYYNGEERAKGNILERFSAQQFPDLHSELNLSSLELGDSALYFCASSVVGDDTGELFFGEGSRLTVL.

The chain uses TRBV5-4 and TRBJ1-3, with D perhaps matching TRBD1 (5 bases). The CDR3 spans 15 residues. The germline V gene has CDR1 SGHNT and CDR2 YYREEE (reference sequence). The V and J ends lost 5 bases and 1 base respectively, with 13 bases between them. The CDR3: CASSLDSLSGNTIYF. The CDR3 region has the DNA TGTGCCAGCAGTTTAGACAGCCTATCTGGAAACACCATATATTTT.

This clone showed up just a few times. The chain employs TRBV4-1 and TRBJ1-4; 12 nucleotides align to TRBD1. Germline-derived CDR1 and CDR2 are MGHRA and YSYEKL. With 0 bases clipped from V and 8 bases from J, the junction kept 7 bases outside the gene matches. The CDR3 totals 17 residues. The CDR3 loop is CASSQEEGTGGREKLFF. The CDR3 bases are TGCGCCAGCAGCCAAGAGGAGGGGACAGGGGGCAGGGAAAAACTGTTTTTT.

The chain has TRBV2 and TRBJ2-3; 11 bases align to TRBD2. The V gene end was trimmed by 9 bases and the J gene end by 4 bases; junction bases not matched to a gene: 15. CDR3 length equals 17 residues. From germline, CDR1 is SNHLY and CDR2 FYNNEI. CDR3 in amino acids: CARQLSPSGGSPDTQYF. DNA for the CDR3: TGTGCCAGGCAGCTCTCCCCTAGCGGGGGGTCCCCAGATACGCAGTATTTT.

This clone was observed a single time. V and J are TRBV5-6 and TRBJ2-3; no definite D call. Germline V gene data show CDR1 as SGHDT and CDR2 as YYEEEE. V was trimmed by 3 bases and J by 3 bases, leaving 8 bases between them. This CDR3 is 13 amino acids long. Here the CDR3 reads CASSSTRTDTQYF. CDR3 DNA sequence: TGTGCCAGCAGCTCTACCCGTACAGATACGCAGTATTTT.

This clone was found a few times. The chain links TRBV19 to TRBJ1-5, with TRBD1 identical over 9 bases. The CDR3 length is 16 residues. From germline, CDR1 is LNHDA and CDR2 SQIVND (reference sequence). V lost 4 bases and J lost 1; bases outside the gene matches: 5. The CDR3 coding sequence is TGTGCCAGTAGTAGGGGGACAGGGAGAAGCAATCAGCCCCAGCATTTT. This translates into CASSRGTGRSNQPQHF.

The chain uses TRBV7-9 and TRBJ2-3, with 8 bases identical to TRBD2. The CDR3 covers 17 residues. The V gene end was trimmed by 2 bases and the J gene end by 3 bases; junction bases not matched to a gene: 10. Looked up from germline, CDR1 is SEHNR and CDR2 is FQNEAQ (reference sequence). The CDR3 protein is CASSLQAGLVTTDTQYF. The CDR3 coding sequence is TGTGCCAGCAGCTTACAAGCGGGACTAGTGACAACAGATACGCAGTATTTT.

This clone was seen a few times. V is TRBV10-3 and J is TRBJ1-6; possible D gene TRBD1, 5 bases. CDR1 ENHRY and CDR2 SYGVKD come from the germline V gene. This CDR3 has 13 amino acids. The V gene lost 4 bases and the J gene lost 8 bases, with 9 bases spanning the gap. DNA of the CDR3: TGTGCCATCAGTGGGTTACAGGATTCACCCCTCCACTTT. Translated: CAISGLQDSPLHF.

V gene TRBV27 combines with J gene TRBJ2-3; 7 positions match TRBD1. Germline V lookup: CDR1 MNHEY, CDR2 SMNVEV (reference sequence). CDR3 length: 15 amino acids. Trimming at V came to 4 bases and at J to 0 bases, leaving 4 bases not matched to a gene. CDR3 region: CASSSGTASTDTQYF. The CDR3 nucleotides are TGTGCCAGCAGTTCCGGGACAGCTAGCACAGATACGCAGTATTTT.

The chain joins TRBV9 to TRBJ1-1; 8 bases agree with TRBD1. CDR1 is SGDLS and CDR2 is YYNGEE in the germline V gene. V shed 3 bases, J shed 13 bases, and the junction held 11 bases outside the gene matches. CDR3 length equals 13 residues. CDR3 in DNA: TGTGCCAGCAGCGCGTCCGAGACAGGGGAGGTTTTCTTT. This gives the protein CASSASETGEVFF.

The chain is built from TRBV6-5 and TRBJ2-7; 10 bases map to TRBD2. This CDR3 has 15 residues. Trimming removed 7 bases from V and 5 bases from J; junction bases left unmatched: 11. The germline CDR1 and CDR2 sequences are MNHEY and SVGAGI. CDR3 sequence: CASTPSSGGRDEQYF. The DNA for the CDR3 is TGTGCCAGCACCCCCTCTAGCGGGGGTCGTGACGAGCAGTACTTC.

The chain carries TRBV7-6 and TRBJ2-1; possibly TRBD1 for D (5 bases). CDR1 is SGHVS and CDR2 is FNYEAQ in the germline V gene. Trimming pared 5 bases from V and 1 base from J, leaving 12 bases between. The CDR3 runs 15 residues. CDR3 loop: CASSLAGASYNEQFF. The CDR3 DNA is TGTGCCAGCAGCCTCGCTGGGGCATCCTACAATGAGCAGTTCTTC.

This chain connects TRBV9 to TRBJ1-6; D is unresolved. Trimming left V 3 bases short and J 12 bases short, with 10 bases between. The V gene's germline CDR1 is SGDLS and CDR2 YYNGEE. The CDR3 is 12 residues long. In DNA, the CDR3 is TGTGCCAGCAGCGGCCGACAAGGACCCCTCCACTTT. Its protein product is CASSGRQGPLHF.

This clone was seen only once. This chain connects TRBV10-3 to TRBJ2-1; 10 nucleotides align to TRBD1. From germline, CDR1 is ENHRY and CDR2 SYGVKD. CDR3 length equals 14 residues. V dropped 8 bases and J dropped 5; count of bases not matched to a gene: 6. The DNA of the CDR3 is TGTGCCATCGACGGGACAGGGGACAACAATGAGCAGTTCTTC. Residues: CAIDGTGDNNEQFF.

The chain combines TRBV7-2 with TRBJ1-5; D is unresolved. The germline CDR1 and CDR2 sequences are SGHTA and FQGNSA. The CDR3 extends over 18 amino acids. V was shortened by 5 bases and J by 0 bases, with 20 bases between the two germline ends. The CDR3: CASSLNGPLIYSNQPQHF. CDR3 in DNA: TGTGCCAGCAGCCTTAACGGACCGTTAATATATAGCAATCAGCCCCAGCATTTT.

The chain combines TRBV11-2 with TRBJ2-7, with TRBD1 identical over 9 bases. CDR1 is SGHAT and CDR2 is FQNNGV in the germline V gene. The ends lost 4 bases at V and 6 bases at J; junction bases unmatched: 10. The length of the CDR3 is 15 residues. The CDR3 sequence is CASSSTPGQGVEQYF. The CDR3 DNA reads as TGTGCCAGCAGCTCAACCCCGGGACAGGGAGTCGAGCAGTACTTC.

This clone was counted once. The rearrangement uses TRBV27 and TRBJ2-1; TRBD2 agrees at 7 bases. CDR3 length equals 16 residues. Germline V gene data show CDR1 as MNHEY and CDR2 as SMNVEV (reference sequence). The ends lost 3 bases at V and 4 bases at J; junction bases unmatched: 9. The CDR3 DNA reads TGTGCCAGCAGTTTGAGAGGGAGGGTCGGGTACAATGAGCAGTTCTTC. Translating gives CASSLRGRVGYNEQFF.

The V call is TRBV4-1, the J call TRBJ2-5, with D unclear. Germline values: CDR1 MGHRA, CDR2 YSYEKL. The CDR3 contains 14 residues. V was pared by 0 bases and J by 2 bases, with 7 bases between. This CDR3 reads CASSQEPLQETQYF. The CDR3 DNA sequence: TGCGCCAGCAGCCAAGAACCACTACAAGAGACCCAGTACTTC.

The gene calls are TRBV28 and TRBJ2-3; a weak D match, TRBD2 (6 bases). Germline CDR1 and CDR2: MDHEN and SYDVKM. V was clipped by 5 bases and J by 5 bases, with 14 bases between them. This CDR3 has 14 residues. The CDR3 region has the DNA TGTGCCAGCAGTCCCGGGGGAGATTTAGATACGCAGTATTTT. Translated, it gives CASSPGGDLDTQYF.

The chain uses TRBV6-5 and TRBJ1-5, with D perhaps matching TRBD1 (5 bases). Germline CDR1 is MNHEY and CDR2 is SVGAGI. There are 13 residues in the CDR3. V lost 4 bases and J 6 bases, leaving 10 bases between the germline ends. The CDR3: CASSFQGRQPQHF. CDR3 nucleotides: TGTGCCAGCAGTTTTCAGGGTCGTCAGCCCCAGCATTTT.

The chain carries TRBV7-9 and TRBJ2-1, with no clear D. Per germline, CDR1 SEHNR and CDR2 FQNEAQ (reference sequence). This CDR3 has 13 residues. The V end was cut by 5 bases, the J end by 5 bases, with 10 bases between. CDR3 in DNA: TGTGCCAGCAGCGGGCTAGGGAACAATGAGCAGTTCTTC. This sequence encodes CASSGLGNNEQFF.